This TCR beta chain was captured by sequencing in a study of blood T cell repertoires in COVID-19. Study at large: Samples representing acute and convalescent COVID-19 were sourced from the United States, Italy and Spain. T cells, B-cell-depleted T cells, or PBMCs provided the cDNA or gDNA that served as material.

Per the authors' pipeline: Reference gene primer amplification in the assay estimated nucleated cell counts. Repertoires were generated with immunoSEQ multiplex PCR, while TCRdb's copy carries only in-frame clones and drops some. Clonal size and the V and J genes are those of that table, whereas D and trimming came from the DNA. The table lists about 73,000 clones, less than 75% of them singletons, with approximately 20% in the top ten. CDR1 is SGHRS and CDR2 is YFSETQ in the germline V gene. The CDR3 is 16 amino acids. The V segment lost 5 bases and the J segment 4 bases; nucleotides outside the gene matches: 13. This clone has only a few counts.

The sequencing input was peripheral blood. The chain uses TRBV5-1 and TRBJ2-3; TRBD2 matches at 7 bases. The sequence was collected from a man between 60 and 75 years old with acute or convalescent COVID-19. In nucleotides, the CDR3 is TGCGCCAGCAGTTCGCTTGGAGGCGGGAGCGCAGATACGCAGTATTTT. It codes for CASSSLGGGSADTQYF. Filled out from reference TRBV5-1 and TRBJ2-3, the complete variable domain reads KAGVTQTPRYLIKTRGQQVTLSCSPISGHRSVSWYQQTPGQGLQFLFEYFSETQRNKGNFPGRFSGRQFSNSRSEMNVSTLELGDSALYLCASSSLGGGSADTQYFGPGTRLTVL.